The clone carrying this T cell receptor beta chain came up a few times. Its antigen is unknown. CDR1 SGHTA and CDR2 FQGNSA come from the germline V gene. This CDR3 comprises 15 residues. V trimming: 5 bases; J trimming: 5 bases; junction bases outside the gene matches: 5. Using a J-beta primer mix together with a sample-barcoded 5' primer, a second PCR was run for roughly 6 to 11 cycles. One entry per CDR3 protein results from TCRdb running MiXCR on the 5' RACE reads. There are fewer than 900,000 distinct CDR3 sequences in the sample; around 46% occur only once, and around a fifth lies in the top ten. These data are taken from a study of blood T cells in healthy people across ages. The study recruited healthy Caucasian donors from Russia who were aged about 6 to 95. Every donor gave 8.5 to 10 milliliters of peripheral blood. Whole-study findings and limits: Total diversity from one million sequenced T cells was likely underestimated.

This sequence joins TRBV7-2 and TRBJ2-1; 11 bases agree with TRBD2. The TCR was taken from a woman between 55 and 75 years old in good health. The sample taken for sequencing was blood. DNA of the CDR3: TGTGCCAGCAGCCCCCGACTAGCGGGGAACAATGAGCAGTTCTTC. Translated: CASSPRLAGNNEQFF.